This section outlines one T cell receptor beta chain sequence together with its context. Its antigen is undetermined. The source of the sample is a study of persistence of HIV-infected CD4 T cells. Study results and caveats: Compared with CD3/CD28-stimulated cells, CMV- and Gag-responding cells showed lower TCRbeta richness.

The immunoSEQ assay was version 4, run in survey mode. Assay: immunoSEQ multiplex PCR; the TCRdb copy retains only in-frame clones and omits some. There are 15,000 to 20,000 clones in the sample; 65% occur only once, and roughly 8.3% lies in the top ten. Trimming removed 8 bases from V and 3 bases from J, with 11 bases in between. The length of the CDR3 is 13 residues. Lysates of CMV-infected fibroblasts at approximately 9.6 ug/mL stimulated these cells. Sorting of responding CD4+ T cells relied on upregulated CD40 ligand together with CD69. The receptor's source is an adult woman with HIV who was CMV-seropositive. J is TRBJ1-5 and V is TRBV12-3 or TRBV12-4, with D unclear. Source: CD4+ T cells sorted from PBMCs after approximately 20-hour stimulation, taken from a patient who received antiretroviral therapy. The CDR3 sequence: CASRRDNNQPQHF. The CDR3 nucleotides read TGTGCCAGCCGTCGAGACAACAATCAGCCCCAGCATTTT.